The present TCR beta chain was sequenced within a study of control samples from healthy donors and cancer patients (dated by TCRdb to 2019 to 2021). The receptor library was made with the immunoSEQ multiplex PCR assay. TCRdb retrieved this table from immuneACCESS and kept in-frame rearrangements only. Not all clones are present; in checked studies, unresolved V genes account for under half, and no reason is known for the remainder. The sample's table lists a count of about 190,000 clones. The ten largest clones capture roughly 2% of the sample. The CDR3 spans 15 residues, from the cysteine through the phenylalanine. This entry keeps only the CDR3 DNA: 45 bases, framed from base 1. The germline V and J ends show losses of 6 bases and 4 bases respectively, and no gene match explains 4 bases of the junction. Taken from the germline V gene (reference sequence), the CDR1 and CDR2 loops are LGHDT and YNNKEL.

A remark on this clone: Its antigen remains undetermined.

The material sequenced was blood. Here the chain combines TRBV3-1 (or the pseudogene TRBV3-2) and TRBJ2-3, with TRBD2 identical over 13 junction bases. The receptor was derived from a woman aged 25 to 39 in good health. The nucleotide sequence reads TGTGCCAGCAGGCGACTAGCGGGGGGACCAGATACGCAGTATTTT. Translated, it reads CASRRLAGGPDTQYF.